The 14 T cell receptor beta chains below come from one sample, sequenced in a study of technical replicates of blood from four donors. Data came from immunoSEQ multiplex PCR; TCRdb stores just in-frame clones and leaves some out. The repertoire holds 79,000 or so clones, with about 92% as singletons. The specimen sequenced was T cells isolated from PBMCs. Every receptor here comes from a human donor in good health.

The J gene is TRBJ1-2, the V gene TRBV11-3, with 8 bases fitting TRBD1. This CDR3 has 16 residues. Germline V CDR1 and CDR2: SGHNT, YENEEA. The junction had 7 bases not matched to a gene; V was cut back by 0 bases and J by 4 bases. Written as DNA, the CDR3 is TGTGCCAGCAGCTTAGATCTTTCAGGGGGCGGCTATGGCTACACCTTC. Protein: CASSLDLSGGGYGYTF.

This chain uses TRBV2 with TRBJ2-5; the match to TRBD2 covers 13 bases. J gave up 3 bases and V 8 bases, and 15 bases lay outside the gene matches. Germline V lookup: CDR1 SNHLY, CDR2 FYNNEI. The CDR3 loop spans 18 amino acids. The CDR3 nucleotides are TGTGCCAGCGTACTCGGACTAGCGGGAGTAAGAGGCGAAGAGACCCAGTACTTC. The encoded protein is CASVLGLAGVRGEETQYF. The full variable domain, in which reference TRBV2 and TRBJ2-5 provide the parts outside the CDR3, is EPEVTQTPSHQVTQMGQEVILRCVPISNHLYFYWYRQILGQKVEFLVSFYNNEISEKSEIFDDQFSVERPDGSNFTLKIRSTKLEDSAMYFCASVLGLAGVRGEETQYFGPGTRLLVL.

This rearrangement joins TRBV9 to TRBJ2-1; TRBD2 matches at 13 bases. Germline-derived CDR1 and CDR2 are SGDLS and YYNGEE. This CDR3 is built from 17 residues. The V gene end was trimmed by 0 bases and the J gene end by 7 bases; junction bases not matched to a gene: 7. DNA of the CDR3: TGTGCCAGCAGCGTAGAAGGACTAGCGGGAGTAAATAATGAGCAGTTCTTC. Translated, it gives CASSVEGLAGVNNEQFF. Full variable domain (outside the CDR3, taken from reference TRBV9 and TRBJ2-1): DSGVTQTPKHLITATGQRVTLRCSPRSGDLSVYWYQQSLDQGLQFLIQYYNGEERAKGNILERFSAQQFPDLHSELNLSSLELGDSALYFCASSVEGLAGVNNEQFFGPGTRLTVL.

This rearrangement joins TRBV7-9 to TRBJ2-5; D call uncertain. The CDR3 is made up of 14 amino acids. Trimming removed 4 bases from V and 2 bases from J, with 11 bases in between. Germline CDR1 is SEHNR and CDR2 is FQNEAQ (reference sequence). CDR3 DNA sequence: TGTGCCAGCAGCTGGCCCCAAGATCAAGAGACCCAGTACTTC. Translated, it gives CASSWPQDQETQYF.

About this clone: At one boundary the junction diverges from the germline segment, which might be a read error. The chain couples TRBV30 to TRBJ1-1; D possibly corresponds to TRBD1 (6 bases). CDR3 length: 11 residues. Germline CDR1 GTSNPN, CDR2 SVGIG (reference sequence). Here the CDR3 reads CSGHSNTEAFF. CDR3 DNA: TGCTCGGGACATTCGAACACTGAAGCTTTCTTT.

This clone was seen a single time. The chain links TRBV11-1 to TRBJ2-7; TRBD1 aligns across 8 bases. CDR1 is SGHAT and CDR2 is FQDESV in the germline V gene (reference sequence). The V segment lost 3 bases and the J segment 6 bases; nucleotides outside the gene matches: 13. This CDR3 has 16 residues. CDR3 bases: TGTGCCAGCAGCTTGGGAGGACAGGGTTTATTACCCGAGCAGTACTTC. It yields the protein CASSLGGQGLLPEQYF.

The V and J genes are TRBV13 and TRBJ2-3, with D maybe TRBD2 (5 bases). In germline, CDR1 is PRHDT, CDR2 FYEKMQ (reference sequence). V lost 3 bases, J lost 2 bases, and 9 bases lay in between. The CDR3 runs to 14 residues. The CDR3 loop is CASSLDSHTDTQYF. CDR3 nucleotides: TGTGCCAGCAGCTTGGACTCTCACACAGATACGCAGTATTTT.

The rearrangement joins TRBV5-4 to TRBJ1-1, with D unresolved. V lost 0 bases, J lost 1 base, and 7 bases lay in between. The germline V gene encodes CDR1 SGHNT and CDR2 YYREEE (reference sequence). This CDR3 is 14 amino acids long. The CDR3 sequence: CASSLGSGNTEAFF. The CDR3 region has the DNA TGTGCCAGCAGCTTGGGGTCAGGGAACACTGAAGCTTTCTTT.

This clone was picked up one time. The chain has TRBV6-5 and TRBJ2-1; TRBD1 matches at 7 bases. V shed 10 bases, J shed 15 bases, and the junction held 12 bases outside the gene matches. In germline, CDR1 is MNHEY, CDR2 SVGAGI. The CDR3 loop spans 11 amino acids. The CDR3 region is CATRQGFWGFF. In nucleotides, the CDR3 is TGTGCCACCCGACAGGGCTTTTGGGGGTTCTTC.

This clone showed up just a few times. This chain connects TRBV19 to TRBJ1-5; tentatively, D is TRBD1 (5 bases). In germline, CDR1 is LNHDA, CDR2 SQIVND (reference sequence). V was shortened by 3 bases and J by 4 bases, with 10 bases between the two germline ends. This CDR3 is built from 14 residues. CDR3 nucleotide sequence: TGTGCCAGTAGTATCGGGGGGGATAATCAGCCCCAGCATTTT. The encoded protein is CASSIGGDNQPQHF. Based on the CDR3 plus reference TRBV19 and TRBJ1-5, the full variable domain is DGGITQSPKYLFRKEGQNVTLSCEQNLNHDAMYWYRQDPGQGLRLIYYSQIVNDFQKGDIAEGYSVSREKKESFPLTVTSAQKNPTAFYLCASSIGGDNQPQHFGDGTRLSIL.

The gene calls are TRBV4-3 and TRBJ2-1; 11 nucleotides align to TRBD2. Germline loops: CDR1 LGHNA, CDR2 YSLEER. The length of the CDR3 is 15 residues. V lost 5 bases to trimming and J lost 4 bases; unmatched junction nucleotides: 4. The CDR3 DNA reads as TGCGCCAGCAGCGCCGGGACTAGCGGTTACAATGAGCAGTTCTTC. Its protein is CASSAGTSGYNEQFF.

The J gene is TRBJ2-2, the V gene TRBV5-1; 9 bases fit TRBD2. The CDR3 covers 15 residues. V shed 4 bases, J shed 6 bases, and the junction held 7 bases outside the gene matches. Germline V lookup: CDR1 SGHRS, CDR2 YFSETQ. The CDR3 region is CASSRLIAGAGELFF. Here the CDR3 DNA reads TGCGCCAGCAGCCGGTTAATAGCGGGAGCCGGGGAGCTGTTTTTT.

This rearrangement joins TRBV27 to TRBJ1-5; TRBD1 agrees at 9 bases. Unmatched junction bases numbered 5, after V lost 4 bases and J lost 7 bases. Per germline, CDR1 MNHEY and CDR2 SMNVEV (reference sequence). The CDR3 consists of 14 residues. The CDR3 nucleotides are TGTGCCAGCAGTTGGGGACAGGGTGGACAGCCCCAGCATTTT. Translation gives CASSWGQGGQPQHF.

The chain combines TRBV28 with TRBJ2-3, with D maybe TRBD2 (6 bases). V lost 7 bases and J lost 5, with 16 bases in between. The CDR3 contains 14 residues. Germline V lookup: CDR1 MDHEN, CDR2 SYDVKM. Here the CDR3 reads CASNRDFPGDTQYF. CDR3 DNA: TGTGCCAGCAACCGGGACTTCCCCGGAGATACGCAGTATTTT.